This TCR beta chain was captured by sequencing in a study of Ad26.COV2.S vaccination and SARS-CoV-2 variants. TCRdb's copy holds only in-frame clones and misses some; the assay was immunoSEQ multiplex PCR. This sample carries 400,000 to 450,000 clones, about 90% of them seen once, and the ten largest clones take less than 2%. Indicated treatment: some 20 received Ad26.COV2.S at low or high dose, single or two shots; 5 received placebo; per-sample allocation not given. The samples were gathered on day 63 after the first injection of vaccine or placebo. This receptor was identified in a person between 18 and 60 years old who received the Ad26.COV2.S COVID-19 vaccine or a placebo. Sequenced material: peripheral blood, taken in a trial of Ad26.COV2.S vaccine versus placebo.

The DNA for the CDR3 is TGTGCCAGCAGCTTAGATCGGGGGGGCCTTGAGCAGTTCTTC. Protein sequence: CASSLDRGGLEQFF. The rearrangement links TRBV11-2 to TRBJ2-1; 8 nucleotides match TRBD2. The CDR3 covers 14 residues. J was trimmed by 9 bases and V by 0 bases; bases with no gene match: 4. Germline V gene data show CDR1 as SGHAT and CDR2 as FQNNGV.